This T cell receptor (beta chain) derives from a study of monozygotic twins with inflammatory bowel disease. General study findings and limits: Especially with disease activity, IBD patients had fewer clonotypes in common with others than healthy twins did. None of the different T cell subtypes could be distinguished from one another. IBD-affected twins scored below their healthy co-twins in TCRbeta diversity (inverse Simpson).

TCRdb re-called the 5' RACE reads; every CDR3 protein appears as one record, without DNA. The sample has about 380,000 distinct CDR3 sequences. Whole blood without T cell sorting served as the source of isolated total RNA. There are 14 residues in the CDR3. The germline CDR1 and CDR2 sequences are LGHNA and YNFKEQ. To note about this clonotype: What it binds is unknown.

The gene calls are TRBV4-2 and TRBJ1-1; the D call of TRBD1 rests on TCRdb alone, since no DNA is present to check it. The sample comprised blood. The clonotype originates from a human donor with ulcerative colitis or Crohn's disease, or a healthy co-twin of an affected twin (not recorded which). The CDR3 spells CASSPNRGNTEAFF.